A single sample gave rise to the 23 T cell receptor beta chains below, sequenced in a study of early T cells in non-severe SARS-CoV-2 infection (dated by TCRdb to about 2021). Preparation of the library involved 5' RACE. The data were produced on a NextSeq 500. The public reads were run again by TCRdb, first through fastp at Q25 and then through MiXCR, and only productive beta chains were kept. Entries that share a CDR3 protein sequence are merged under the most common genes and DNA. In this sample the table shows about 29,000 distinct CDR3 sequences, 5.4% of which occur a single time. The ten largest clonotypes hold approximately 0.9% of the sample. The specimen sequenced was whole blood. The receptors were gathered from an adult who was a healthcare worker with PCR-confirmed SARS-CoV-2 infection or an uninfected control (not recorded which).

This chain connects TRBV20-1 to TRBJ2-7, with D tentatively TRBD1 (6 bases). V lost 3 bases to trimming and J lost 6 bases, with 18 bases between them. The germline V gene encodes CDR1 DFQATT and CDR2 SNEGSKA (reference sequence). There are 14 residues in the CDR3. CDR3 sequence reads: CSARDSASRVEQYF. CDR3 nucleotide sequence: TGCAGTGCTAGGGACAGCGCCTCTCGAGTCGAGCAGTACTTC.

At least ten counts were recorded for this clonotype. The chain's CDR3 is CASSFGQLNEKLFF. CDR3 DNA: TGTGCCAGCAGTTTCGGGCAGCTTAATGAAAAACTGTTTTTT. The rearrangement uses TRBV12-3 or TRBV12-4 and TRBJ1-4; no definite D call. The CDR3 consists of 14 residues. Trimming stripped 3 bases from V and 4 bases from J, with 9 bases between.

This clonotype was seen a few times. The rearrangement links TRBV30 to TRBJ1-2, with 7 positions matching TRBD1. Germline V gene lookup returns CDR1 GTSNPN and CDR2 SVGIG (reference sequence). V dropped 0 bases and J dropped 8; count of bases not matched to a gene: 9. The CDR3 consists of 14 residues. CDR3 DNA: TGTGCCTGGAGTGTACGAACAGGGGCTAAAGGCTACACCTTC. Protein sequence: CAWSVRTGAKGYTF.

Many counts were recorded for this clonotype. CDR3 loop: CASSLQHEQYF. CDR3 bases: TGTGCCAGCAGCTTACAACACGAGCAGTACTTC. This sequence joins TRBV11-2 and TRBJ2-7; D is ambiguous. This CDR3 has 11 amino acids. V shed 2 bases and J shed 5 bases, with 4 bases lying between them. The germline V gene encodes CDR1 SGHAT and CDR2 FQNNGV.

This chain connects TRBV10-3 to TRBJ2-7; 7 nucleotides agree with TRBD2. The CDR3 sequence is 13 residues long. Germline trimming cut 7 bases from V and 5 bases from J; bases unmatched to any gene: 8. The germline V gene has CDR1 ENHRY and CDR2 SYGVKD. CDR3 loop: CAITAAGVDEQYF. The DNA for the CDR3 is TGTGCCATCACTGCCGCGGGAGTCGACGAGCAGTACTTC.

This clonotype was recorded many times. The chain has TRBV7-9 and TRBJ1-3; tentative D call: TRBD1 (5 bases). CDR1 and CDR2 (germline): SEHNR, FQNEAQ (reference sequence). CDR3 size: 15 residues. Trimming removed 3 bases at V and 4 bases at J, with 13 bases between. The CDR3 region is CASSLWDSTGNTIYF. The CDR3 DNA sequence: TGTGCCAGCAGCTTGTGGGACTCAACGGGAAACACCATATATTTT.

This clonotype was recorded a few times. The chain joins TRBV27 to TRBJ2-7, with D unclear. Germline V CDR1 and CDR2: MNHEY, SMNVEV (reference sequence). Between the trimmed V and J ends, which lost 0 bases and 5 bases, there was a span of 8 bases. The CDR3 is made up of 13 amino acids. The CDR3 DNA sequence: TGTGCCAGCAGTTTATCGGCACGGCACGAGCAGTACTTC. This codes for CASSLSARHEQYF.

This clonotype was picked up many times. The V call is TRBV19, the J call TRBJ1-5, with D tentatively TRBD1 (5 bases). CDR3 length: 13 amino acids. V lost 4 bases and J lost 7, with 11 bases in between. The germline CDR1 and CDR2 sequences are LNHDA and SQIVND (reference sequence). Here the CDR3 reads CASSTGGKQPQHF. CDR3 nucleotide sequence: TGTGCCAGTAGTACGGGGGGTAAACAGCCCCAGCATTTT.

Ten or more counts support this clonotype. The rearrangement joins TRBV9 to TRBJ1-2; D not resolved. Germline V gene lookup returns CDR1 SGDLS and CDR2 YYNGEE. The CDR3 is made up of 14 amino acids. The ends were cut back, 0 bases at V and 0 bases at J, with 6 bases in the middle. The CDR3 protein is CASSVVTANYGYTF. Here the CDR3 DNA reads TGTGCCAGCAGCGTAGTCACAGCTAACTATGGCTACACCTTC.

This clonotype was detected ten times or more. The gene calls are TRBV19 and TRBJ2-3, with 7 bases matching TRBD2. The CDR3 is 13 amino acids. With V trimmed by 7 bases and J by 2 bases, 3 bases remained unmatched. CDR1 and CDR2 (germline): LNHDA, SQIVND (reference sequence). This CDR3 reads CASTSGDTDTQYF. Written as DNA, the CDR3 is TGTGCCAGTACCAGCGGGGACACAGATACGCAGTATTTT.

This clonotype appeared a few times. The CDR3 region has the DNA TGCAGTGCTATGGGAGGGTCCGCTAGTAAGTACTACGAGCAGTACTTC. It specifies CSAMGGSASKYYEQYF. This sequence joins TRBV20-1 and TRBJ2-7, with 7 bases fitting TRBD2. This CDR3 is built from 16 residues. CDR1 and CDR2 from the germline V gene are DFQATT and SNEGSKA (reference sequence). V was clipped by 4 bases and J by 3 bases; unmatched bases: 15.

This clonotype came up many times. The rearrangement uses TRBV6-2 or TRBV6-3 and TRBJ2-1, with D possibly TRBD1 on 6 matching bases. The CDR3 sequence is 15 residues long. Germline V lookup: CDR1 MNHEY, CDR2 SVGEGT. The V end was cut by 6 bases, the J end by 0 bases, with 12 bases between. CDR3 sequence reads: CASSGQSSSYNEQFF. For the CDR3, the DNA is TGTGCCAGCAGCGGACAGTCCAGCTCCTACAATGAGCAGTTCTTC.

There are many counts of this clonotype. This sequence joins TRBV6-1 and TRBJ2-7, with 9 bases matching TRBD1. This CDR3 is 16 amino acids long. V lost 7 bases to trimming and J lost 1 base; unmatched junction nucleotides: 11. CDR1 MNHNS and CDR2 SASEGT come from the germline V gene. As DNA, the CDR3 is TGTGCCAGCACCATATCATCCGGGACAGGGTCCTACGAGCAGTACTTC. Amino acid sequence: CASTISSGTGSYEQYF.

This clonotype was recorded many times. J is TRBJ2-5 and V is TRBV28; D gene uncertain. The CDR3 contains 19 residues. V dropped 3 bases and J dropped 1 base, with 24 bases sitting between them. CDR1 and CDR2 (germline): MDHEN, SYDVKM. The CDR3, as DNA: TGTGCCAGCAGTTTTACCCACAATCTCCGGCGGCCCCTCCAAGAGACCCAGTACTTC. Translated, it gives CASSFTHNLRRPLQETQYF. Drawing the rest from reference TRBV28 and TRBJ2-5, the complete variable domain is DVKVTQSSRYLVKRTGEKVFLECVQDMDHENMFWYRQDPGLGLRLIYFSYDVKMKEKGDIPEGYSVSREKKERFSLILESASTNQTSMYLCASSFTHNLRRPLQETQYFGPGTRLLVL.

This clonotype was seen at least ten times. The rearrangement links TRBV19 to TRBJ2-1; D perhaps matches TRBD2 (5 bases). The germline gives CDR1 LNHDA, CDR2 SQIVND (reference sequence). Trimming removed 9 bases at V and 0 bases at J, with 18 bases between. The CDR3 is 16 amino acids. As DNA, the CDR3 is TGTGCCAGCTTTAACGGCGGGCCTAGCTCCTACAATGAGCAGTTCTTC. The encoded protein is CASFNGGPSSYNEQFF.

The rearrangement joins TRBV29-1 to TRBJ2-3; the D gene is possibly TRBD1 (6 bases). V shed 5 bases and J shed 6 bases, with 18 bases lying between them. Germline V gene data show CDR1 as SQVTM and CDR2 as ANQGSEA. CDR3 size: 14 residues. The CDR3 nucleotides read TGCAGCGTTACCAGGGGACCCTCCGCCGATACGCAGTATTTT. It is translated as CSVTRGPSADTQYF.

The chain links TRBV7-9 to TRBJ2-1; D is unresolved. The CDR3 spans 14 residues. Germline CDR1 is SEHNR and CDR2 is FQNEAQ (reference sequence). Trimming took off 4 bases at V and 7 bases at J, with 14 bases between the two ends. CDR3 bases: TGTGCCAGCAGCTCAATCGCGGAAGGAAATGAGCAGTTCTTC. Amino acid sequence: CASSSIAEGNEQFF.

Only a few counts were recorded for this clonotype. The genes are TRBV7-2 and TRBJ1-3; the D gene is possibly TRBD1 (5 bases). The CDR3 has 16 residues. V was trimmed by 6 bases and J by 0 bases, leaving 15 bases between them. The germline V gene encodes CDR1 SGHTA and CDR2 FQGNSA. In nucleotides, the CDR3 is TGTGCCAGCAGTCTGCAGACGGGGCTCTCTGGAAACACCATATATTTT. Translation gives CASSLQTGLSGNTIYF.

This clonotype was recorded at least ten times. CDR3 protein: CATRTSSYEQYF. CDR3 DNA sequence: TGTGCCACGAGGACTAGCTCCTACGAGCAGTACTTC. The V and J genes are TRBV6-5 and TRBJ2-7; 7 nucleotides agree with TRBD2. Germline V gene sequence: CDR1 MNHEY, CDR2 SVGAGI. CDR3 size: 12 residues. With V trimmed by 10 bases and J by 0 bases, 3 bases remained unmatched.

This clonotype occurred a few times. This sequence joins TRBV4-3 and TRBJ2-7, with 9 bases matching TRBD2. Germline V gives CDR1 LGHNA, CDR2 YSLEER. The CDR3 spans 16 residues. J was trimmed by 2 bases and V by 3 bases; bases with no gene match: 8. CDR3 sequence: CASSHQATSGPYEQYF. Here the CDR3 DNA reads TGCGCCAGCAGCCATCAGGCGACTAGCGGTCCCTACGAGCAGTACTTC.

The chain employs TRBV27 and TRBJ2-1; a weak D match, TRBD1 (6 bases). Germline V gene data show CDR1 as MNHEY and CDR2 as SMNVEV (reference sequence). The CDR3 runs 16 residues. V was shortened by 6 bases and J by 1 base, with 16 bases between the two germline ends. The CDR3 protein is CASRPTGYGSYNEQFF. In DNA, the CDR3 is TGTGCCAGCAGGCCTACAGGGTACGGTTCCTACAATGAGCAGTTCTTC.

This clonotype was seen repeatedly, ten times or more. The DNA for the CDR3 is TGCGCCAGCAGCCAAGAACAGGGGGGTAACAATGAGCAGTTCTTC. Encoded protein: CASSQEQGGNNEQFF. The rearrangement links TRBV4-3 to TRBJ2-1; 8 bases agree with TRBD1. Germline-derived CDR1 and CDR2 are LGHNA and YSLEER. The J segment lost 5 bases and the V segment lost 0 bases, leaving 3 bases of the junction unmatched. The CDR3 is 15 residues long.

The V and J genes are TRBV7-9 and TRBJ2-2; D is undetermined. CDR3 length: 15 amino acids. The germline V and J ends were trimmed by 1 base and 4 bases, with 10 bases remaining between them. Germline V gives CDR1 SEHNR, CDR2 FQNEAQ (reference sequence). CDR3 bases: TGTGCCAGCAGCTTAGATGGCCCAGCCACCGGGGAGCTGTTTTTT. Its translation is CASSLDGPATGELFF.